This T cell receptor (beta chain) was recorded in a study of cytomegalovirus exposure and HLA in healthy donors. Study-wide background: The Caucasian-associated ancestry cluster contained 65% to 85% of the roughly 400 genotyped donors. Findings and caveats of the study: V- and J-gene trimming of TCR beta was linked (in a later analysis) to a missense DCLRE1C variant.

Germline-derived CDR1 and CDR2 are SGHVS and FNYEAQ. Unmatched junction bases numbered 5, after V lost 5 bases and J lost 1 base. The CDR3 is 15 amino acids. PCR employed 60 Vbeta and 13 Jbeta primers. Assay used: immunoSEQ multiplex PCR; TCRdb lists only in-frame clones, some missing. The sample shows 200,000 to 250,000 clones, just over 75% of them seen only once. This clone has just one count. What it binds is unknown. Sequencing was done on a sample of PBMCs. The TCR comes from a woman aged 55-69 years in good health and CMV-seropositive. The V and J genes are TRBV7-6 and TRBJ2-1; 7 nucleotides line up with TRBD2. The CDR3 here is CASSQKRESYNEQFF. In DNA form, the CDR3 reads TGTGCCAGCAGCCAAAAGCGGGAATCCTACAATGAGCAGTTCTTC.